This TCR beta chain was captured in a study of technical replicates of blood from a few donors. CDR1 is SQVTM, CDR2 ANQGSEA, per germline. The CDR3 has 15 amino acids. V shed 4 bases and J shed 7 bases, with 20 bases lying between them. The repertoire was sequenced with immunoSEQ multiplex PCR; TCRdb's copy has only in-frame clones and lacks some. The table records around 97,000 clones, about 95% of them present only once. The sequence was collected from a human donor in good health. This chain joins TRBV29-1 and TRBJ2-1; perhaps TRBD2 as D (5 bases). Sequenced material: T cells isolated from PBMCs. CDR3 sequence: CSVGNEGHRGNEQFF. The CDR3 region has the DNA TGCAGCGTTGGGAATGAGGGTCACAGAGGGAATGAGCAGTTCTTC.